A single sample gave rise to the 11 T cell receptor beta chains below, sequenced in a study of cytomegalovirus exposure and HLA in healthy donors. The study ran its PCR with 60 Vbeta and 13 Jbeta primers. Method: immunoSEQ multiplex PCR; TCRdb's copy keeps in-frame clones and lacks some. The sample consists of about 130,000 clones, about 80% of them appearing once. Material for sequencing was PBMCs. Receptors originate from a male donor in good health and CMV-seronegative.

As regards this clone: An end of the junction does not agree with germline; a read error may underlie this. The chain employs TRBV7-9 and TRBJ2-3; tentative D call: TRBD1 (5 bases). Germline CDR1 reads SEHNR; CDR2 reads FQNEAQ (reference sequence). This CDR3 comprises 14 residues. The CDR3 coding sequence is TGTTCCAGCAGCCCCCGACAGTACACAGATACGCAGTATTTT. Residues: CSSSPRQYTDTQYF.

The chain links TRBV6-1 to TRBJ1-5; the D gene is possibly TRBD1 (5 bases). Germline-derived CDR1 and CDR2 are MNHNS and SASEGT. This CDR3 has 13 residues. The V and J ends lost 1 base and 4 bases respectively, with 5 bases between them. In nucleotides, the CDR3 is TGTGCCAGCAGTGAAGGGACAAATCAGCCCCAGCATTTT. Translated, it gives CASSEGTNQPQHF.

The J gene is TRBJ2-5, the V gene TRBV2; 8 positions match TRBD1. The J call may be incorrect, as the DNA end agrees better with TRBJ2-7. From germline, CDR1 is SNHLY and CDR2 FYNNEI. The length of the CDR3 is 12 residues. CDR3 DNA sequence: TGTGCCAGCAAGGGACAGGCTTACGAGCAGTACTTC. Translation gives CASKGQAYEQYF.

CDR3 region: CASRWTRGGYTF. CDR3 coding DNA: TGTGCCAGCAGGTGGACTCGTGGGGGCTACACCTTC. The chain uses TRBV2 and TRBJ1-2; D is ambiguous. Germline-derived CDR1 and CDR2 are SNHLY and FYNNEI. The germline V and J ends were trimmed by 6 bases and 8 bases, with 13 bases remaining between them. The CDR3 contains 12 residues.

A remark on this clone: At one end, the junction sequence differs from germline, possibly due to a read error. This chain links TRBV7-9 with TRBJ2-1; the match to TRBD2 covers 7 bases. The germline V gene has CDR1 SEHNR and CDR2 FQNEAQ (reference sequence). The CDR3 has 14 residues. The CDR3 DNA reads TGTTCCAGCAGCTCCTCTAGCGGTTACAATGAGCAGTTCTTC. It is translated as CSSSSSSGYNEQFF.

This chain connects TRBV5-4 to TRBJ2-5, with D uncertain. The CDR3 has 11 amino acids. Between the trimmed V and J ends, which lost 4 bases and 1 base, there was a span of 2 bases. CDR1 and CDR2 from the germline V gene are SGHNT and YYREEE (reference sequence). The CDR3 reads CASSLQETQYF. The CDR3 bases are TGTGCCAGCAGCCTCCAAGAGACCCAGTACTTC.

Comment on this clone: One end of the junction varies from germline; a read error may be responsible. This chain links TRBV6-1 with TRBJ2-1; 16 bases map to TRBD2. Germline V lookup: CDR1 MNHNS, CDR2 SASEGT. The CDR3 length is 15 residues. The DNA for the CDR3 is TGTGCCAGCAGTGGGGGGGGACTAGCGGGAGGGCCTCCGCTCTTC. The encoded protein is CASSGGGLAGGPPLF.

The V call is TRBV13, the J call TRBJ2-7, with 10 bases identical to TRBD1. There are 14 residues in the CDR3. Germline assignment: CDR1 PRHDT and CDR2 FYEKMQ (reference sequence). V trimming: 1 base; J trimming: 6 bases; junction bases outside the gene matches: 3. CDR3 region: CASSLDGTGAEQYF. In nucleotides, the CDR3 is TGTGCCAGCAGCTTAGATGGGACAGGGGCCGAGCAGTACTTC. The variable domain in full, completed from reference TRBV13 and TRBJ2-7, reads AAGVIQSPRHLIKEKRETATLKCYPIPRHDTVYWYQQGPGQDPQFLISFYEKMQSDKGSIPDRFSAQQFSDYHSELNMSSLELGDSALYFCASSLDGTGAEQYFGPGTRLTVT.

The rearrangement links TRBV4-3 to TRBJ2-5; a weak D match, TRBD2 (7 bases). Germline-derived CDR1 and CDR2 are LGHNA and YSLEER. The CDR3 runs to 15 residues. Trimming pared 1 base from V and 5 bases from J, leaving 14 bases between. The CDR3 region has the DNA TGCGCCAGCAGCCAAGGGGGGGGGCAAGGTGAGACCCAGTACTTC. Translating it yields CASSQGGGQGETQYF.

A few counts support this clone. J is TRBJ1-6 and V is TRBV11-2; tentative D call: TRBD1 (5 bases). Germline values: CDR1 SGHAT, CDR2 FQNNGV. Deletions cut 5 bases from V and 0 bases from J, with 20 bases between. This CDR3 is built from 19 residues. The CDR3 spells CASSPYGRGSSSYNSPLHF. As DNA, the CDR3 is TGTGCCAGCAGCCCCTACGGGAGGGGCAGTAGCTCCTATAATTCACCCCTCCACTTT.

This rearrangement joins TRBV4-2 to TRBJ2-5; the match to TRBD1 covers 9 bases. TRBJ2-7 explains the end of the DNA better; the J call may be wrong. CDR1 LGHNA and CDR2 YNFKEQ come from the germline V gene. The CDR3 is made up of 15 amino acids. The CDR3 spells CASSQGDRDSYEQYF. In DNA, the CDR3 is TGTGCCAGCAGCCAAGGGGACAGGGACTCCTACGAGCAGTACTTC.